This TCR beta chain was identified in a study of cytomegalovirus exposure and HLA in healthy donors. Study details: An early release of data contained about 85 million unique TCRs, which came from HLA-typed donors.

The CDR3 has 13 residues. Germline CDR1 SGHNT, CDR2 YYREEE (reference sequence). V lost 4 bases, J lost 4 bases, and 11 bases lay in between. Whole-study findings and limits: Usually a TCR sequence was rare, but some public TCRs were found in many donors. Most subjects' HLA-A and HLA-B alleles were reportedly predicted from TCR beta sequences. A classifier reportedly called cytomegalovirus status with high sensitivity and specificity.

The PCR employed 60 Vbeta primers together with 13 Jbeta primers. Profiling relied on immunoSEQ multiplex PCR, and the TCRdb table lists in-frame clones only, not all of them. The sample consists of roughly 130,000 clones, roughly 77% of them appearing once. A few counts support this clone. Antigen unknown. The sequence derives from a woman aged 40 to 50 in good health and CMV-seropositive. This chain connects TRBV5-4 to TRBJ1-1; D possibly corresponds to TRBD1 (5 bases). Material: PBMCs. CDR3 DNA: TGTGCCAGCAGCGAAGGGGAGGGCACTGAAGCTTTCTTT. This sequence encodes CASSEGEGTEAFF.